Here is one T cell receptor beta chain with its context. Its antigen target is currently unknown. No base quality information exists; no much larger clone differs at one position. This specimen belongs to a study of T-cell memory formation after mild COVID-19 (dated by TCRdb to 2020 to 2022). About the study as a whole: TCR sequence clusters from the two donors were largely donor specific. In a couple of donors, T-cell clones that expanded and contracted after mild COVID-19 were tracked by sequencing TCRalpha and TCRbeta repertoires over time. The cohort comprised two young, previously healthy adult volunteers, one female and one male. The research as a whole found: Some responding clones were detected in pre-infection memory, which suggested that pre-existing cross-reactive memory T cells had joined the SARS-CoV-2 response. Contracting CD4+ clones were found mainly in CM and EM memory subsets, while CD8+ clones were enriched in EMRA. Clones contracting from day 15 to 85 had balanced CD4/CD8 phenotypes, while a second wave expanding from day 15 to 37 was biased towards CD4+. The study included only a couple of mild cases, and larger cohorts that include severe cases with pre-infection samples were judged to be necessary. SARS-CoV-2 specificity of the second-wave clones peaking on day 37 was not confirmed.

PBMCs were isolated by Ficoll-Paque density gradient centrifugation. Compared with germline, V lacks 5 bases and J lacks 15 bases; bases without a gene match: 9. The CDR3 contains 12 residues, cysteine and phenylalanine counted. Just the 36-base CDR3 DNA is kept, in frame starting at base 1. The sequencing machine was an Illumina NovaSeq 6000. cDNA libraries for TCRalpha and TCRbeta were prepared by 5'RACE using constant-segment primers, with sample barcodes and unique molecular identifiers added. Trizol reagent was used to extract RNA from every sample. Amplification of the libraries took two PCR steps, and the second step added a second sample barcode plus Illumina TruSeq adapters. Libraries were sequenced on an Illumina NovaSeq with 2 x 150 bp paired-end reads. The authors processed their data as follows. The reads were demultiplexed and collapsed into UMI-guided consensus sequences using migec v1.2.7. Using mixcr v2.1.11, the UMI consensuses were aligned to TRA and TRB V and J templates and assembled into clonotypes. Expanded or contracted clonotypes were those called significant by both edgeR and NoisET, with noise models trained on biological replicates. For edgeR calls, a false discovery rate-adjusted p below 0.01 and a log2 fold-change threshold of 1 were applied. As an exploratory analysis of dynamics, PCA with hierarchical clustering was applied to max-normalized trajectories of the 1000 most abundant clonotypes. Separately sequenced CD4+ and CD8+ repertoires were used to assign a CD4 or CD8 phenotype to each responding clone. TCRdb handled the public reads itself, with Q25 trimming in fastp and clone calling in MiXCR, and kept productive beta chains. Every entry covers one CDR3 protein and lists the most common genes and DNA from its rows. These V and J calls derive from TCRdb rather than the authors' analysis. In this sample the table shows over 500,000 distinct CDR3 sequences, roughly 17% of which occur a single time. Less than 10% of the sample rests with the top ten.

This TCR was sampled from an adult woman who had mild COVID-19 (a few samples of this study predate the infection). The sample titles of this study are shuffled in the database, so cell type and time point are left out; the donor was told from shared clones. Sequenced material: PBMCs or a T cell subset sorted from them (not recorded which). The V and J genes are TRBV12-3 or TRBV12-4 and TRBJ2-1; 8 bases in between match TRBD2. The DNA sequence follows: TGTGCCAGCAGTGAGCCGGGACTAGTTTCGTTCTTC. The translation is CASSEPGLVSFF.